These 10 T cell receptor beta chains came from one sample sequenced in a study of cytomegalovirus exposure and HLA in healthy donors. The PCR contained 60 Vbeta and 13 Jbeta primers. This table comes from immunoSEQ multiplex PCR, and its TCRdb copy is limited to in-frame clones, with some not included. The repertoire table contains around 130,000 clones. The sequenced material came from PBMCs. The receptor source for this set is a woman in her fifties or sixties in good health and CMV-seronegative.

This chain uses TRBV6-5 with TRBJ1-4; a possible D gene is TRBD1 (6 bases). The germline V gene encodes CDR1 MNHEY and CDR2 SVGAGI. With 0 bases removed from V and 7 bases from J, the gap between germline ends came to 15 bases. CDR3 length: 16 residues. DNA of the CDR3: TGTGCCAGCAGTTACTCGATGGCAGGGGTGGGTGAAAAACTGTTTTTT. This encodes CASSYSMAGVGEKLFF.

The gene calls are TRBV5-4 and TRBJ2-5; TRBD2 aligns across 10 bases. Trimming at V came to 4 bases and at J to 1 base, leaving 10 bases not matched to a gene. This CDR3 is 17 amino acids long. The germline V gene has CDR1 SGHNT and CDR2 YYREEE (reference sequence). The CDR3 is CASSPQASGGLQETQYF. The CDR3 region has the DNA TGTGCCAGCAGCCCCCAGGCTAGCGGGGGTCTCCAAGAGACCCAGTACTTC.

The V call is TRBV6-6, the J call TRBJ2-1, with 8 bases fitting TRBD1. Germline lookup yields CDR1 MNHNY and CDR2 SVGAGI (reference sequence). V lost 7 bases and J lost 9; bases outside the gene matches: 11. This CDR3 has 14 amino acids. The CDR3 here is CASTPPGQGFEQFF. Here the CDR3 DNA reads TGTGCCAGCACTCCTCCCGGACAGGGATTTGAGCAGTTCTTC.

The chain carries TRBV7-3 and TRBJ2-5; D is undetermined. Per germline, CDR1 SGHTA and CDR2 FQGTGA. V lost 5 bases and J lost 7, with 11 bases in between. The CDR3 runs 12 residues. The CDR3 is CASSPFGGTQYF. The CDR3 region has the DNA TGTGCCAGCAGCCCCTTTGGCGGGACCCAGTACTTC.

The chain links TRBV19 to TRBJ2-1; perhaps TRBD2 as D (6 bases). Germline V gene lookup returns CDR1 LNHDA and CDR2 SQIVND (reference sequence). Trimming shortened V by 2 bases and J by 0 bases, and 11 bases separated the two germline ends. The CDR3 is 16 residues long. The CDR3 DNA is TGTGCCAGTAGTATAAGCGGGCGGAGCTCCTACAATGAGCAGTTCTTC. Translating gives CASSISGRSSYNEQFF.

The V gene is TRBV10-1, the J gene TRBJ2-1; D gene uncertain. Germline V lookup: CDR1 WNHNN, CDR2 SYGVQD (reference sequence). V lost 4 bases and J lost 8, with 15 bases in between. There are 14 residues in the CDR3. CDR3 amino acids: CASSGYLTTHEQFF. The CDR3 DNA reads TGCGCCAGCAGTGGGTATCTAACCACCCATGAGCAGTTCTTC.

On this clone: The same CDR3 is also encoded by other DNA sequences in this sample. The J gene is TRBJ1-4, the V gene TRBV2; 12 nucleotides align to TRBD1. The CDR3 spans 15 residues. Germline V CDR1 and CDR2: SNHLY, FYNNEI. The junction had 2 bases not matched to a gene; V was cut back by 6 bases and J by 3 bases. The CDR3 DNA sequence: TGTGCCAGCAGCCGGGACAGGGGGCCTAATGAAAAACTGTTTTTT. Amino acid sequence: CASSRDRGPNEKLFF.

This chain connects TRBV5-1 to TRBJ2-6; the D gene is possibly TRBD1 (6 bases). The CDR3 is made up of 15 amino acids. Germline V gives CDR1 SGHRS, CDR2 YFSETQ. V dropped 4 bases and J dropped 0 bases, with 8 bases sitting between them. This CDR3 reads CASSKQGSGANVLTF. DNA of the CDR3: TGCGCCAGCAGCAAACAGGGCTCTGGGGCCAACGTCCTGACTTTC. The entire variable domain, with the rest obtained from reference TRBV5-1 and TRBJ2-6, is as follows: KAGVTQTPRYLIKTRGQQVTLSCSPISGHRSVSWYQQTPGQGLQFLFEYFSETQRNKGNFPGRFSGRQFSNSRSEMNVSTLELGDSALYLCASSKQGSGANVLTFGAGSRLTVL.

The chain links TRBV27 to TRBJ2-1; D unresolved. Germline lookup yields CDR1 MNHEY and CDR2 SMNVEV (reference sequence). The V and J ends lost 4 bases and 2 bases respectively, with 15 bases between them. This CDR3 contains 16 residues. DNA for the CDR3: TGTGCCAGCAGTTCCCTTTTAGTACCTCCCTACAATGAGCAGTTCTTC. This codes for CASSSLLVPPYNEQFF.

The V gene is TRBV6-1, the J gene TRBJ1-5, with 9 bases fitting TRBD1. The CDR3 runs 15 residues. Looked up from germline, CDR1 is MNHNS and CDR2 is SASEGT. The V gene end was trimmed by 3 bases and the J gene end by 5 bases; junction bases not matched to a gene: 5. CDR3 DNA: TGTGCCAGCAGTGAGCCCTGGACAGGGGATCAGCCCCAGCATTTT. The encoded protein is CASSEPWTGDQPQHF.